Listed below are T cell receptor beta chains from one sample, sequenced in a study of Ad26.COV2.S vaccination and SARS-CoV-2 variants. Profiling relied on immunoSEQ multiplex PCR, and the TCRdb table lists in-frame clones only, not all of them. The sample has roughly 300,000 clones, 85% to 90% seen once. The material was peripheral blood, obtained in a trial of Ad26.COV2.S vaccine versus placebo. The source of these receptors is a person between 18 and 59 years old who received the Ad26.COV2.S COVID-19 vaccine or a placebo. Both conserved end residues are part of each CDR3. The D gene is left open where the match is weak. Size is omitted from some rows. Given values are once, few, many or a class for expanded clones.

V,D,J,size,DNA,CDR3
TRBV7-9,TRBD2,TRBJ2-5,NA,TGTGCCAGCAGCTTGAGTGCGGGAGGGCCCTATGAGACCCAGTACTTC,CASSLSAGGPYETQYF
TRBV28,TRBD1,TRBJ1-1,NA,TGTGCCAGCAGTCCCTGGGACAGGGCCGAAGCTTTCTTT,CASSPWDRAEAFF
TRBV4-3,TRBD1,TRBJ2-7,NA,TGCGCCAGCAGCCTGGGACAGGGGGCCTACGAGCAGTACTTC,CASSLGQGAYEQYF
TRBV30,TRBD1,TRBJ2-1,many,TGTGCCTGGAGTCGAGGACAGGGGTACAATGAGCAGTTCTTC,CAWSRGQGYNEQFF
TRBV5-4,NA,TRBJ1-1,NA,TGTGCCAGCAGCAGAAAGGACAGCCTCAACACTGAAGCTTTCTTT,CASSRKDSLNTEAFF
TRBV5-4,TRBD1,TRBJ1-1,NA,TGTGCCAGCAGCTTGGCCGGGACAGGGGGGGACACTGAAGCTTTCTTT,CASSLAGTGGDTEAFF
TRBV7-9,NA,TRBJ1-1,NA,TGTGCCAGCAGCTTAAGGCAGGACCACGATGAAGCTTTCTTT,CASSLRQDHDEAFF
TRBV4-2,NA,TRBJ2-1,NA,TGTGCCAGCAGCCAAGACCGGAGCTCCTACAATGAGCAGTTCTTC,CASSQDRSSYNEQFF
TRBV11-3,NA,TRBJ2-7,NA,TGTGCCAGCAGCTTAGATACGGGGTACGAGCAGTACTTC,CASSLDTGYEQYF
TRBV5-1,TRBD1,TRBJ2-7,NA,TGCGCCAGCAGCGGAGACAGGGCCAGCTACGAGCAGTACTTC,CASSGDRASYEQYF
TRBV4-3,NA,TRBJ2-3,NA,TGCGCCAGCAGCCATGAGGGAACAGATACGCAGTATTTT,CASSHEGTDTQYF
TRBV5-8,NA,TRBJ2-5,NA,TGTGCCAGCAGCTCATACGGGGTCCAAGAGACCCAGTACTTC,CASSSYGVQETQYF
TRBV15,NA,TRBJ2-3,NA,TGTGCCACCAGCATAGGGAAAAGGGGCACAGATACGCAGTATTTT,CATSIGKRGTDTQYF
TRBV6-5,TRBD1,TRBJ1-5,few,TGTGCCAGCAGGCCGGACAGGGGGACAAATCAGCCCCAGCATTTT,CASRPDRGTNQPQHF
TRBV29-1,TRBD2,TRBJ2-1,NA,TGCAGCGCCGAGGGGTGGGAGGGCCGAAATGAGCAGTTCTTC,CSAEGWEGRNEQFF
TRBV27,TRBD1,TRBJ1-6,NA,TGTGCCAGCAGTTTAGGAGGACAGGGTAATTCACCCCTCCACTTT,CASSLGGQGNSPLHF
TRBV4-2,TRBD1,TRBJ2-7,NA,TGTGCCAGCAGCCAATATACTTCCCCGGGACAGGGGCGAGGCGAGCAGTACTTC,CASSQYTSPGQGRGEQYF
TRBV30,NA,TRBJ2-1,once,TGTGCCTGGACCGGAGAGACTAACGCCGACCGTGAGCAGTTCTTC,CAWTGETNADREQFF
TRBV6-5,TRBD1,TRBJ1-1,NA,TGTGCCAGCAGCAGGACAGGGGCTAAGGGAGCTTTCTTT,CASSRTGAKGAFF
TRBV5-6,NA,TRBJ1-1,NA,TGTGCCAGCAGCGCCAGGGTTTCATGGAACACTGAAGCTTTCTTT,CASSARVSWNTEAFF
TRBV6-5,TRBD1,TRBJ1-1,NA,TGTGCCAGCAGCCTACTGACAGGGCCGAACACTGAAGCTTTCTTT,CASSLLTGPNTEAFF
TRBV5-4,NA,TRBJ1-4,NA,TGTGCCAGCAGCTTGCCGGGGAATGATGAAAAACTGTTTTTT,CASSLPGNDEKLFF
TRBV5-1,TRBD2,TRBJ2-3,NA,TGCGCCAGCAGCCCCCAACACTGGGGGAGCGAGGCGGGAGTAGATACGCAGTATTTT,CASSPQHWGSEAGVDTQYF
TRBV27,NA,TRBJ2-2,NA,TGTGCCAGCAGCGCCAGCAGGGTACGCGGGGAGCTGTTTTTT,CASSASRVRGELFF
TRBV6-5,NA,TRBJ2-5,NA,TGTGCCAGCAGCGCAGAGGGGGAGACCCAGTACTTC,CASSAEGETQYF
TRBV5-1,TRBD2,TRBJ2-7,NA,TGCGCCAGCAGCTTATACGGGACTAGCGAACAGTACGAGCAGTACTTC,CASSLYGTSEQYEQYF
TRBV30,NA,TRBJ1-2,NA,TGTGCCTGGAGAGGCGGACATTGGGGCTACACCTTC,CAWRGGHWGYTF
TRBV4-3,NA,TRBJ1-4,NA,TGCGCCAGCAGCCAAGAGCGGGGGATTGACGAAAAACTGTTTTTT,CASSQERGIDEKLFF
TRBV7-2,NA,TRBJ1-6,NA,TGTGCCAGCAGCCGGGGACTGGATAATTCACCCCTCCACTTT,CASSRGLDNSPLHF
TRBV18,NA,TRBJ1-2,NA,TGTGCCAGCTCACCCCTACAGGACTATGGCTACACCTTC,CASSPLQDYGYTF
TRBV7-9,NA,TRBJ1-1,once,TGTGCCAGCAGCGAAACACTGAAGACCATGAACACTGAAGCTTTCTTT,CASSETLKTMNTEAFF
TRBV7-2,NA,TRBJ2-7,NA,TGTGCCAGCAGCTCAGGGGGGGGTTACGAGCAGTACTTC,CASSSGGGYEQYF
TRBV9,TRBD1,TRBJ1-2,NA,TGTGCCAGCAGCGTCTCGACAGGGGTTAACTATGGCTACACCTTC,CASSVSTGVNYGYTF
TRBV18,TRBD1,TRBJ2-2,once,TGTGCCAGCTTTTGGGACAGACTGAACACCGGGGAGCTGTTTTTT,CASFWDRLNTGELFF
TRBV29-1,NA,TRBJ1-2,NA,TGCAGCGTTGAATCTGACAGTCAACAGGGCTACACCTTC,CSVESDSQQGYTF
TRBV3-1/TRBV3-2,NA,TRBJ1-3,NA,TGTGCCAGCAGCCAAGTATCGGGGTCCGGAAACACCATATATTTT,CASSQVSGSGNTIYF
TRBV19,NA,TRBJ1-1,NA,TGTGCCAGTAGTATGTTTTCGACGGCTGAAGCTTTCTTT,CASSMFSTAEAFF
TRBV7-9,TRBD2,TRBJ2-3,NA,TGTGCCAGCAGCTTCGGGAGGACGACAGATACGCAGTATTTT,CASSFGRTTDTQYF
TRBV6-5,NA,TRBJ2-2,NA,TGTGCCAGCAGTTACTCAGGGGGTACCGGGGAGCTGTTTTTT,CASSYSGGTGELFF
TRBV11-2,TRBD1,TRBJ2-7,NA,TGTGCCAGCAGCTTAGGGGGTCCGGGACAGGGAATCTATTACGAGCAGTACTTC,CASSLGGPGQGIYYEQYF
TRBV5-1,NA,TRBJ2-5,NA,TGCGCCAGCAGCCGCCAAGGGGGGGACCAAGAGACCCAGTACTTC,CASSRQGGDQETQYF
TRBV4-1,NA,TRBJ2-7,NA,TGCGCCAGCAGCCAAGACTACGGGAACTCCTACGAGCAGTACTTC,CASSQDYGNSYEQYF
TRBV18,TRBD1,TRBJ2-1,NA,TGTGCCAGCTCGCCGGGGACAGCTGAGCAGTTCTTC,CASSPGTAEQFF
TRBV10-3,NA,TRBJ2-3,NA,TGTGCCATCAGTGGGGGTGGGGCCGCCACCACAGATACGCAGTATTTT,CAISGGGAATTDTQYF